This TCR beta chain was recovered during a study of blood T cells in healthy people across ages. Broader study findings: Naive T cell percentage by flow cytometry tracked strongly with beta diversity.

Alongside a J-beta primer mix, a sample-barcoded 5' primer served in a second PCR lasting 7 to 11 cycles. MiXCR, run by TCRdb on the 5' RACE reads, gives a single entry per CDR3 protein. The sample includes 600,000 to 900,000 distinct CDR3 sequences, 25% to 30% of them seen just once. Extraction of total RNA produced a minimum of 5.5 micrograms from each sample. Germline lookup yields CDR1 DFQATT and CDR2 SNEGSKA (reference sequence). V lost 2 bases and J lost 5; bases outside the gene matches: 3. This CDR3 spans 13 amino acids. This clonotype came up a few times. Its antigen is as yet unknown. This sample also belongs to another study, concerning T cells of mothers and their children. This second study notes: The output of TCR recombination is shaped by thymic selection similarly in related and unrelated pairs.

This TCR came from a boy between 10 and 17 years old in good health. Material: blood. V and J are TRBV20-1 and TRBJ2-5; 9 nucleotides line up with TRBD2. CDR3 DNA: TGCAGTGCTAGACTAGCGGGGCGGGAGACCCAGTACTTC. Protein sequence: CSARLAGRETQYF.